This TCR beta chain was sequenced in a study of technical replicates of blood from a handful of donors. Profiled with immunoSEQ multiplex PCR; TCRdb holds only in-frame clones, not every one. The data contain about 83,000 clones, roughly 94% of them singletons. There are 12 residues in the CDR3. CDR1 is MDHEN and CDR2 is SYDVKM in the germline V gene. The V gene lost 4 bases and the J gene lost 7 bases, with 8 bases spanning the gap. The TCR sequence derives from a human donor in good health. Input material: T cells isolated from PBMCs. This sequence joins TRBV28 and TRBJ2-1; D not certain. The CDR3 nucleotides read TGTGCCAGCAGTTCGCCCGCGAATGAGCAGTTCTTC. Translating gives CASSSPANEQFF.